This is a list of T cell receptor beta chains from one sample in a study of Ad26.COV2.S vaccination and SARS-CoV-2 variants. The method was immunoSEQ multiplex PCR; TCRdb's version includes in-frame clones alone and lacks a portion of them. The sample holds roughly 400,000 clones, about 92% seen once. Sequencing used peripheral blood, obtained in a trial of Ad26.COV2.S vaccine versus placebo. The receptors stem from a person aged 18-65 years who received the Ad26.COV2.S COVID-19 vaccine or a placebo. Both conserved end residues are part of each CDR3. A D gene is named only where the DNA matches it firmly.

TRBJ1-5,.,TRBV28,CASSLVGQWQPQHF
TRBJ2-7,TRBD2,TRBV28,CASATSGSSHEQYF
TRBJ2-3,.,TRBV2,CASSEANVQSTDTQYF
TRBJ1-1,.,TRBV28,CASIADTEAFF
TRBJ2-6,.,TRBV7-2,CASSSGRIFSGANVLTF
TRBJ2-1,.,TRBV20-1,CSASRLDEQFF
TRBJ2-6,.,TRBV4-2,CASSQDRSEAGANVLTF
TRBJ2-1,.,TRBV14,CASSQVGGIIDEQFF
TRBJ2-2,TRBD2,TRBV7-2,CASSLNPGLAGTGELFF
TRBJ2-7,.,TRBV5-8,CASSFGMGPATDEQYF
TRBJ2-4,TRBD1,TRBV7-9,CASSDWTGGIPKNIQYF
TRBJ2-3,TRBD2,TRBV27,CASSILAGGPTDTQYF
TRBJ1-4,.,TRBV11-2,CASSLDSGRTVEGEKLFF
TRBJ1-5,TRBD1,TRBV9,CASSPLGQGAGSNQPQHF
TRBJ2-7,.,TRBV7-8,CASSQTGLSYEQYF
TRBJ1-5,.,TRBV7-6,CASSLVSGQPQHF
TRBJ2-5,.,TRBV10-3,CAISESQETQYF
TRBJ2-2,.,TRBV7-2,CASSPTDGNTGELFF
TRBJ1-5,TRBD1,TRBV6-4,CASSDYTDRDSNQPQHF
TRBJ1-2,.,TRBV7-9,CASSPGDGYTF
TRBJ2-6,TRBD1,TRBV7-6,CASSLNGQGSVGANVLTF
TRBJ2-7,TRBD2,TRBV7-8,CASSQTSGSYEQYF
TRBJ1-1,.,TRBV10-3,CAISGTVNTEAFF
TRBJ2-7,TRBD1,TRBV9,CASSGGTGRYEQYF
TRBJ2-5,.,TRBV28,CASSLSFRGAEETQYF
TRBJ2-2,.,TRBV21-1,CASKGGPGELFF
TRBJ2-1,.,TRBV7-9,CASSSSDEQFF
TRBJ2-1,TRBD1,TRBV24-1,CATSGETGNPARSYNEQFF
TRBJ2-5,.,TRBV18,CASSPGVETQYF
TRBJ2-7,.,TRBV24-1,CATSSGPSYEQYF
TRBJ2-1,.,TRBV27,CASSSAGPYNEQFF
TRBJ2-1,TRBD2,TRBV6-1,CASSAGLAGLYTYNEQFF
TRBJ1-4,.,TRBV13,CASTGRGNEKLFF
TRBJ2-1,TRBD1,TRBV13,CASSFGTGLVKEQFF
TRBJ2-2,TRBD2,TRBV9,CASSVAGGLAGANTGELFF
TRBJ2-7,.,TRBV21-1,CASSKFRGRVGYF
TRBJ2-3,.,TRBV7-3,CASSLASTSTDTQYF
TRBJ1-1,.,TRBV9,CASSVAGDTEAFF
TRBJ2-5,.,TRBV4-2,CASSQGTGVRDVETQYF
TRBJ2-1,TRBD1,TRBV2,CASSLRGPGYNEQFF
TRBJ2-6,.,TRBV2,CASSDRSSGANVLTF
TRBJ2-7,.,TRBV9,CASSEGDTEQYF
TRBJ2-3,TRBD2,TRBV4-2,CASSQDEEAGGGDTQYF
TRBJ2-7,TRBD2,TRBV5-5,CASSWTSGRSDYEQYF
TRBJ2-7,TRBD1,TRBV6-5,CASSPPDRAYEQYF
TRBJ2-1,.,TRBV9,CASSATNIEQFF
TRBJ2-1,TRBD1,TRBV5-4,CASSFSDRIFNEQFF
TRBJ1-2,TRBD1,TRBV25-1,CASSESRQGAYGYTF
TRBJ2-7,.,TRBV10-3,CAIKAGRDSSYEQYF
TRBJ2-7,.,TRBV5-6,CASSFGTFAYEQYF
TRBJ1-3,.,TRBV10-2,CASSEGVSGNTIYF
TRBJ2-5,.,TRBV5-1,CASSLEVGPEETQYF
TRBJ1-2,.,TRBV19,CASSIANGANYGYTF
TRBJ2-1,.,TRBV18,CASSGQNEQFF
TRBJ2-7,TRBD2,TRBV28,CASSLTNPLAGGDHEQYF
TRBJ1-3,.,TRBV11-2,CASSLDRPTSSGNTIYF
TRBJ2-3,.,TRBV28,CASSFKDTQYF